The 15 T cell receptor beta chains below were found in one sample sequenced in a study of OX40 agonist ivuxolimab in advanced cancers. TCRdb's table, derived via immunoSEQ multiplex PCR, lists solely in-frame clones and lacks some. There are 90,000 or so clones in the sample; 89% occur only once, and roughly 0.33% lies in the top ten. This material consisted of CD4+ or CD8+ T cells sorted from blood, taken in a trial of the OX40 agonist ivuxolimab. The source is an adult with an advanced solid tumor such as melanoma, head and neck, liver or kidney cancer.

This clone turned up a few times. The rearrangement links TRBV30 to TRBJ1-1; D remains unclear. Looked up from germline, CDR1 is GTSNPN and CDR2 is SVGIG (reference sequence). The V end lost 4 bases, the J end lost 0 bases, and 15 bases lay between the germline ends. The CDR3 contains 15 residues. CDR3 loop: CAWTGPWPLNTEAFF. CDR3 in DNA: TGTGCCTGGACTGGTCCCTGGCCATTGAACACTGAAGCTTTCTTT.

The J gene is TRBJ1-1, the V gene TRBV4-1; possibly TRBD1 for D (6 bases). The CDR3 has 17 residues. V lost 1 base, J lost 0 bases, and 15 bases lay in between. The germline V gene has CDR1 MGHRA and CDR2 YSYEKL. DNA of the CDR3: TGCGCCAGCAGCCAAGCCCCCCCAGGGGTTATGAACACTGAAGCTTTCTTT. This gives the protein CASSQAPPGVMNTEAFF.

The CDR3 DNA sequence: TGTGCCAGCTCACTTACCGGGACAGGGGATAGAGGAGGCTACACCTTC. It is translated as CASSLTGTGDRGGYTF. V is TRBV18 and J is TRBJ1-2, with 10 bases aligning to TRBD1. J lost 8 bases, V lost 4 bases, and 13 bases had no gene match. The germline gives CDR1 KGHSH, CDR2 LQKENI. This CDR3 is 16 amino acids long.

V gene TRBV6-1 combines with J gene TRBJ2-1, with 13 positions matching TRBD2. V shed 6 bases and J 8 bases; nucleotides not matched to a gene: 7. The length of the CDR3 is 15 residues. Germline values: CDR1 MNHNS, CDR2 SASEGT. The CDR3 protein is CASRELAGGRDEQFF. CDR3 DNA sequence: TGTGCCAGCAGAGAACTAGCGGGAGGGCGCGATGAGCAGTTCTTC.

The rearrangement joins TRBV18 to TRBJ2-7; TRBD1 aligns across 7 bases. The germline gives CDR1 KGHSH, CDR2 LQKENI. This CDR3 has 14 residues. J lost 6 bases, V lost 4 bases, and 9 bases had no gene match. The CDR3 region is CASSLSTGTSEQYF. CDR3 nucleotides: TGTGCCAGCTCACTCTCGACAGGGACAAGCGAGCAGTACTTC.

The V gene is TRBV29-1, the J gene TRBJ2-7; perhaps TRBD1 as D (5 bases). Germline V CDR1 and CDR2: SQVTM, ANQGSEA. This CDR3 has 14 amino acids. V was pared by 1 base and J by 2 bases, with 12 bases between. CDR3 in amino acids: CSVEGKGPPYEQYF. CDR3 DNA sequence: TGCAGCGTTGAAGGCAAGGGGCCCCCCTACGAGCAGTACTTC.

The chain links TRBV19 to TRBJ2-1; 7 bases fit TRBD2. The germline CDR1 and CDR2 sequences are LNHDA and SQIVND (reference sequence). Trimming removed 4 bases from V and 6 bases from J; junction bases left unmatched: 6. This CDR3 is built from 14 residues. The CDR3 spells CASSTPGLVNEQFF. The CDR3 coding sequence is TGTGCCAGTAGTACCCCAGGACTAGTCAATGAGCAGTTCTTC.

The chain combines TRBV7-2 with TRBJ2-5; 12 bases fit TRBD1. Looked up from germline, CDR1 is SGHTA and CDR2 is FQGNSA. This CDR3 is 17 amino acids long. Germline trimming cut 5 bases from V and 8 bases from J; bases unmatched to any gene: 15. CDR3 sequence (DNA): TGTGCCAGCAGCCGGGGCCCGGGACAGGGGGCAGCCGATACCCAGTACTTC. Protein sequence: CASSRGPGQGAADTQYF. Looking up the rest from reference TRBV7-2 and TRBJ2-5 gives the full variable domain: GAGVSQSPSNKVTEKGKDVELRCDPISGHTALYWYRQSLGQGLEFLIYFQGNSAPDKSGLPSDRFSAERTGGSVSTLTIQRTQQEDSAVYLCASSRGPGQGAADTQYFGPGTRLLVL.

This sequence joins TRBV6-5 and TRBJ2-3; D is uncertain. The V gene lost 0 bases and the J gene lost 0 bases, with 7 bases spanning the gap. The CDR3 covers 15 residues. Germline V gene sequence: CDR1 MNHEY, CDR2 SVGAGI. For the CDR3, the DNA is TGTGCCAGCAGTTACTCGAGATATAGCACAGATACGCAGTATTTT. Protein: CASSYSRYSTDTQYF.

The CDR3 nucleotides are TGTGCCAGCTCACCTTTGCCTGGGGCGACAATTGGTCAGCCCCAGCATTTT. It translates to CASSPLPGATIGQPQHF. V gene TRBV18 combines with J gene TRBJ1-5, with D possibly matching TRBD1 (5 bases). CDR1 is KGHSH, CDR2 LQKENI, per germline. The CDR3 is 17 residues long. The V end lost 3 bases, the J end lost 6 bases, and 21 bases lay between the germline ends.

The chain uses TRBV5-6 and TRBJ2-3; 12 positions agree with TRBD2. Germline CDR1 reads SGHDT; CDR2 reads YYEEEE. The ends lost 4 bases at V and 8 bases at J; junction bases unmatched: 8. CDR3 length equals 15 residues. The CDR3 protein is CASSGTSGGHSTQYF. CDR3 in DNA: TGTGCCAGCAGCGGAACTAGCGGGGGGCATTCTACGCAGTATTTT.

The chain couples TRBV19 to TRBJ1-1, with unresolved D. Per germline, CDR1 LNHDA and CDR2 SQIVND (reference sequence). This CDR3 spans 14 amino acids. The germline V and J ends were trimmed by 8 bases and 4 bases, with 17 bases remaining between them. In DNA form, the CDR3 reads TGTGCCAGTCGCCCCGCTATCAGGAGCACTGAAGCTTTCTTT. Translation gives CASRPAIRSTEAFF.

This clone was counted a few times. This rearrangement joins TRBV4-2 to TRBJ2-7; D possibly corresponds to TRBD2 (5 bases). Trimming pared 2 bases from V and 5 bases from J, leaving 10 bases between. Germline values: CDR1 LGHNA, CDR2 YNFKEQ. The CDR3 has 13 amino acids. The CDR3 is CASSQKDGDEQYF. DNA of the CDR3: TGTGCCAGCAGCCAAAAGGACGGGGACGAGCAGTACTTC.

A single count supports this clone. The chain combines TRBV7-9 with TRBJ1-6, with D possibly being TRBD1 (6 bases). The V end was cut by 4 bases, the J end by 6 bases, with 10 bases between. The germline CDR1 and CDR2 sequences are SEHNR and FQNEAQ (reference sequence). CDR3 length equals 14 residues. The DNA of the CDR3 is TGTGCCAGCAGCTCCGACAGGTTTAATTCACCCCTCCACTTT. Amino acids: CASSSDRFNSPLHF.

V and J are TRBV18 and TRBJ1-2; the D gene is possibly TRBD1 (6 bases). The length of the CDR3 is 14 residues. Trimming removed 9 bases at V and 8 bases at J, with 22 bases between. CDR1 KGHSH and CDR2 LQKENI come from the germline V gene. The CDR3 protein is CASHSPGQFYGYTF. The CDR3 nucleotides are TGTGCCAGTCACTCTCCGGGACAATTCTACGGCTACACCTTC. The complete variable domain, with remaining parts taken from reference TRBV18 and TRBJ1-2, reads NAGVMQNPRHLVRRRGQEARLRCSPMKGHSHVYWYRQLPEEGLKFMVYLQKENIIDESGMPKERFSAEFPKEGPSILRIQQVVRGDSAAYFCASHSPGQFYGYTFGSGTRLTVV.